This is a list of T cell receptor beta chains from one sample in a study of low-dose radiotherapy and immunotherapy resistance in tumors. TCRdb recomputed calls from the reads with MiXCR, one row per CDR3 protein. Of some 46,000 distinct CDR3 sequences listed, 20% to 25% are singletons. Sequenced material: PBMCs, taken after low-dose radiotherapy plus immunotherapy. These receptors were obtained from a male donor with prostate cancer. Both conserved end residues are part of each CDR3. Fields, in order: V gene, D gene, J gene, clone size, CDR3 DNA, CDR3 protein. The D gene is left open where the match is weak. Size tells how often a clone was seen (once, few, many) or the class of an expanded clone, and some rows leave it out.

V: TRBV18; D: NA; J: TRBJ2-3; size: NA; DNA: TGTGCCAGCTCACCCGATCTAGCGCCCTTGGGCACAGATACGCAGTATTTT; CDR3: CASSPDLAPLGTDTQYF
V: TRBV12-3/TRBV12-4; D: NA; J: TRBJ1-6; size: many; DNA: TGTGCCAGCAGCGCAGGGAGTTGGTCACCCCTCCACTTT; CDR3: CASSAGSWSPLHF
V: TRBV7-9; D: NA; J: TRBJ1-1; size: many; DNA: TGTGCCAGCAGCCCACCGGTCATGAACACTGAAGCTTTCTTT; CDR3: CASSPPVMNTEAFF
V: TRBV20-1; D: TRBD2; J: TRBJ2-7; size: NA; DNA: TGCAGTGCTAGTTCGTCAGGGACTAGCGGCTACGAGCAGTACTTC; CDR3: CSASSSGTSGYEQYF
V: TRBV29-1; D: NA; J: TRBJ1-3; size: many; DNA: TGCAGCGTTGATTATGGAAACACCATATATTTT; CDR3: CSVDYGNTIYF
V: TRBV10-3; D: NA; J: TRBJ2-1; size: many; DNA: TGTGCCATCAGTGAGACGGCCGGTGAGCAGTTCTTC; CDR3: CAISETAGEQFF
V: TRBV23-1; D: NA; J: TRBJ1-3; size: many; DNA: TGCGCCAGCAGTCAACGGACGGATGGAAACACCATATATTTT; CDR3: CASSQRTDGNTIYF
V: TRBV12-3/TRBV12-4; D: NA; J: TRBJ1-4; size: many; DNA: TGTGCCAGCAGTCGGGTTGATAATGAAAAACTGTTTTTT; CDR3: CASSRVDNEKLFF
V: TRBV25-1; D: TRBD1; J: TRBJ2-2; size: many; DNA: TGTGCCAGCAGTCCCCTCGGACAGGGGGCCACCGGGGAGCTGTTTTTT; CDR3: CASSPLGQGATGELFF
V: TRBV3-1; D: TRBD1; J: TRBJ1-5; size: many; DNA: TGTGCCAGCAGCCTTGGACAGGTCCGCAATCAGCCCCAGCATTTT; CDR3: CASSLGQVRNQPQHF
V: TRBV28; D: TRBD1; J: TRBJ2-7; size: NA; DNA: TGTGCCAGTAGGGGGCAGGACAGCTCCTACGAGCAGTACTTC; CDR3: CASRGQDSSYEQYF
V: TRBV12-3/TRBV12-4; D: TRBD2; J: TRBJ2-1; size: NA; DNA: TGTGCCAGCAGTTTAAGCGGGGGGGCCGATGAGCAGTTCTTC; CDR3: CASSLSGGADEQFF
V: TRBV7-3; D: TRBD2; J: TRBJ2-3; size: many; DNA: TGTGCCAGCAGCTTAATTGGCCTAGCGGGGGGCGTCCGAGATACGCAGTATTTT; CDR3: CASSLIGLAGGVRDTQYF
V: TRBV20-1; D: NA; J: TRBJ2-7; size: many; DNA: TGCAGTGCTAGCATCCGCCTGGTCGGACGCCAAAGGCAGTACTTC; CDR3: CSASIRLVGRQRQYF
V: TRBV5-1; D: NA; J: TRBJ1-2; size: many; DNA: TGCGCCAGCAGCCCCGAGGTAGTTGCCTATGGCTACACCTTC; CDR3: CASSPEVVAYGYTF
V: TRBV12-3/TRBV12-4; D: TRBD2; J: TRBJ2-1; size: many; DNA: TGTGCCAGCAGTCCCTTGGGACTAGCGGGGGCCCAGGGTGAGCAGTTCTTC; CDR3: CASSPLGLAGAQGEQFF
V: TRBV6-5; D: NA; J: TRBJ2-2; size: many; DNA: TGTGCCAGCAGTTACTCTAGCGGACCTACCGGGGAGCTGTTTTTT; CDR3: CASSYSSGPTGELFF
V: TRBV20-1; D: TRBD2; J: TRBJ2-7; size: many; DNA: TGCAGTGCTAGAGATACAGGGACTAGTTTTGAGCAGTACTTC; CDR3: CSARDTGTSFEQYF
V: TRBV20-1; D: NA; J: TRBJ2-7; size: few; DNA: TGCAGTGCTAGAGATCCACAGGGCTCCTACGAGCAGTACTTC; CDR3: CSARDPQGSYEQYF
V: TRBV12-3/TRBV12-4; D: NA; J: TRBJ2-2; size: many; DNA: TGTGCCAGCAGTTTCCCCGGACAGAGGTTCCCCGGGGAGCTGTTTTTT; CDR3: CASSFPGQRFPGELFF
V: TRBV11-3; D: TRBD2; J: TRBJ2-1; size: many; DNA: TGTGCCAGCAGCTTCGCTAGCGGGAATTTCCCCTACAATGAGCAGTTCTTC; CDR3: CASSFASGNFPYNEQFF